This TCR beta chain derives from a study of T-cell memory formation after mild COVID-19. In TCRdb, the 5' RACE reads were re-called with MiXCR into one record per CDR3 protein. Among approximately 48,000 distinct CDR3 sequences listed, over 6.5% were seen once. The CDR3 is made up of 15 amino acids. Trimming left V 3 bases short and J 2 bases short, with 13 bases between. Germline CDR1 reads SGHRS; CDR2 reads YFSETQ. With regard to this clonotype: What it recognizes is unknown.

Whole-study findings and limits: Clones which contracted sat mainly in CM and EM if CD4+, and in EMRA if CD8+. Pre-infection memory carried some responding clones, suggesting that cross-reactive memory joined.

This sequence originates from a man between 18 and 29 years old who had mild COVID-19 (a few samples of this study predate the infection). Cell type and time point are not known. V gene TRBV5-1 combines with J gene TRBJ2-3; D is unresolved. The sample was PBMCs or a T cell subset sorted from them (not recorded which). The CDR3 DNA sequence: TGCGCCAGCAGCTCCTCCTTAGGGTCCACAGATACGCAGTATTTT. Amino acids: CASSSSLGSTDTQYF.